The 2 T cell receptor beta chains below come from one sample, sequenced in a study of chronic HIV infection and antiretroviral therapy. A single record per CDR3 protein comes from TCRdb applying MiXCR to the 5' RACE reads. This table holds more than 25,000 distinct CDR3 sequences, about 9.7% found once. The sequenced sample was peripheral blood. These receptors were taken from an adult who had HIV and had not received antiretroviral therapy, or was an uninfected healthy control (not recorded which).

This clonotype was seen repeatedly, ten times or more. The chain employs TRBV29-1 and TRBJ2-7, with a tentative D call TRBD2 (5 bases). Germline values: CDR1 SQVTM, CDR2 ANQGSEA. The CDR3 contains 13 residues. Trimming removed 4 bases at V and 5 bases at J, with 15 bases between. The chain's CDR3 is CSVGLLMGDEQYF. The CDR3 DNA follows: TGCAGCGTTGGCCTATTAATGGGAGACGAGCAGTACTTC.

V gene TRBV2 combines with J gene TRBJ1-4; 8 bases fit TRBD1. Germline V gene data show CDR1 as SNHLY and CDR2 as FYNNEI. Unmatched junction bases numbered 5, after V lost 8 bases and J lost 0 bases. The CDR3 consists of 15 residues. The chain's CDR3 is CASRTGWPTNEKLFF. Written as DNA, the CDR3 is TGTGCCAGCCGGACAGGGTGGCCAACTAATGAAAAACTGTTTTTT.